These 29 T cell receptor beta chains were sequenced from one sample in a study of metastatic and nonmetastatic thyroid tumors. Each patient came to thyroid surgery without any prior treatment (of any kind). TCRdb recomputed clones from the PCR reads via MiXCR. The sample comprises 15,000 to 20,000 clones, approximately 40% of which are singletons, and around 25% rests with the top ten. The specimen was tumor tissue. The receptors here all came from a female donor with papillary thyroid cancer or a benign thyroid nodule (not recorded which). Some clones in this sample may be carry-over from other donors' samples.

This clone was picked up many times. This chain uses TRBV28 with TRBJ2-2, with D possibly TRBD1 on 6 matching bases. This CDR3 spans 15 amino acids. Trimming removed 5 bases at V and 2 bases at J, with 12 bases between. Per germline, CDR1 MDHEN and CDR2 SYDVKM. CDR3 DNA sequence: TGTGCCAGCAGTCTCCGGGACACCAACACCGGGGAGCTGTTTTTT. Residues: CASSLRDTNTGELFF.

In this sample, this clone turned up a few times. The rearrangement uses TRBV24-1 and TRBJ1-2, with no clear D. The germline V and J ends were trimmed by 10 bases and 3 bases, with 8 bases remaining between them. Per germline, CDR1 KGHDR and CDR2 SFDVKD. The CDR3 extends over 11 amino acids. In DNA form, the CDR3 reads TGTGCCACGGCCATCCACTATGGCTACACCTTC. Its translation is CATAIHYGYTF.

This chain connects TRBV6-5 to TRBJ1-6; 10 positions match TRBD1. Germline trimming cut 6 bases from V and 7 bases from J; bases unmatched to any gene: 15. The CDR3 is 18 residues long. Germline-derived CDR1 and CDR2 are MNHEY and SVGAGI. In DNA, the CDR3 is TGTGCCAGCAGCCCCCTCAGTTGGGACAGGGGCGGGAATTCACCCCTCCACTTT. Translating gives CASSPLSWDRGGNSPLHF.

Written as DNA, the CDR3 is TGCAGTGCCCCTCCGGGCCATCCCTCCTACGAGCAGTACTTC. It is translated as CSAPPGHPSYEQYF. The chain combines TRBV20-1 with TRBJ2-7; D unclear. CDR1 is DFQATT and CDR2 is SNEGSKA in the germline V gene (reference sequence). Trimming took off 6 bases at V and 0 bases at J, with 15 bases between the two ends. The CDR3 is made up of 14 amino acids.

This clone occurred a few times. The CDR3 is CASSYSRDTEAFF. For the CDR3, the DNA is TGTGCCAGCAGTTACTCCAGGGACACTGAAGCTTTCTTT. The J gene is TRBJ1-1, the V gene TRBV6-5, with a weak D call TRBD1 (5 bases). Looked up from germline, CDR1 is MNHEY and CDR2 is SVGAGI. This CDR3 is 13 amino acids long. Between the trimmed V and J ends, which lost 0 bases and 3 bases, there was a span of 5 bases.

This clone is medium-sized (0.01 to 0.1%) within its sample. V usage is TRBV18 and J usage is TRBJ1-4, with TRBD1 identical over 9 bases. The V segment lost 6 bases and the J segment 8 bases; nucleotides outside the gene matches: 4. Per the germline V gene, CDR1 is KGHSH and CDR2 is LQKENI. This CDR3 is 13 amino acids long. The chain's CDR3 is CASSPGQGEKLFF. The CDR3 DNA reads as TGTGCCAGCTCTCCGGGACAGGGCGAAAAACTGTTTTTT.

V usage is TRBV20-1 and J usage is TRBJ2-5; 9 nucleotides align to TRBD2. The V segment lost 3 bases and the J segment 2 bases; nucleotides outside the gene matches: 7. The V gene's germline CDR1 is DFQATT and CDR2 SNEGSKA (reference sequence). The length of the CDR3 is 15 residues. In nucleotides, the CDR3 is TGCAGTGCTAGGGACGGACTAGCGCCGCAAGAGACCCAGTACTTC. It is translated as CSARDGLAPQETQYF.

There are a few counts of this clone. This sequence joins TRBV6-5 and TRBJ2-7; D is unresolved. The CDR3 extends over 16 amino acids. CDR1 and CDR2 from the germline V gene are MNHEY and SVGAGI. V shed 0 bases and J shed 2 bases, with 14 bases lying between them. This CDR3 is CASSYSSMYSAYEQYF. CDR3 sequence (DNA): TGTGCCAGCAGTTACTCGAGTATGTACTCCGCCTACGAGCAGTACTTC.

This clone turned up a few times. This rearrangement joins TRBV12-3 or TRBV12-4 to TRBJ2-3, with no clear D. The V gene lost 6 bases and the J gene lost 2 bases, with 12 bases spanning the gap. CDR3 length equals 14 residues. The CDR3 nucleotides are TGTGCCAGCAGCTCCGCCCCCATCACAGATACGCAGTATTTT. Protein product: CASSSAPITDTQYF.

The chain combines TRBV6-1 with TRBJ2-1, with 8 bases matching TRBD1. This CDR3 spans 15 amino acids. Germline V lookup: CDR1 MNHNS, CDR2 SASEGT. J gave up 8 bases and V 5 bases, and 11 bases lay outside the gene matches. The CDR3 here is CASSNDRGGFYEQFF. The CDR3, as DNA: TGTGCCAGCAGTAATGACAGGGGTGGCTTCTATGAGCAGTTCTTC.

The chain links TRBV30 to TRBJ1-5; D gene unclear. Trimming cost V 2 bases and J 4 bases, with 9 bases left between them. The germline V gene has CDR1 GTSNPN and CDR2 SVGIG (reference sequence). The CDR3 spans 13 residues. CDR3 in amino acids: CAWSRAENQPQHF. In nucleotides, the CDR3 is TGTGCCTGGAGTCGGGCGGAGAATCAGCCCCAGCATTTT. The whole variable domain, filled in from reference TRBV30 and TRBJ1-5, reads SQTIHQWPATLVQPVGSPLSLECTVEGTSNPNLYWYRQAAGRGLQLLFYSVGIGQISSEVPQNLSASRPQDRQFILSSKKLLLSDSGFYLCAWSRAENQPQHFGDGTRLSIL.

The CDR3 DNA sequence: TGTGCCAGCAGCTTAGCGGGGCGGGCAAACTATGGCTACACCTTC. Encoded protein: CASSLAGRANYGYTF. The V call is TRBV7-8, the J call TRBJ1-2, with a weak D call TRBD1 (5 bases). The CDR3 is made up of 15 amino acids. Germline V lookup: CDR1 SGHVS, CDR2 FQNEAQ. V gave up 0 bases and J gave up 2 bases, with 10 bases separating them.

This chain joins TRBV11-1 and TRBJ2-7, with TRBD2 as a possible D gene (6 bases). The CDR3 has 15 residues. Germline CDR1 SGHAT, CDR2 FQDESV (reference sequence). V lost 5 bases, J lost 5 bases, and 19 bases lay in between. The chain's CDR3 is CASSGGIGARDEQYF. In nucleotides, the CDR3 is TGTGCCAGCAGCGGGGGGATCGGTGCGCGGGACGAGCAGTACTTC.

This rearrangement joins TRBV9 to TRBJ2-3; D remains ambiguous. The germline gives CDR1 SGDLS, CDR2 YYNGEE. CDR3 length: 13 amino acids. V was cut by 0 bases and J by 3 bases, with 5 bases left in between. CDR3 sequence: CASSVDVTDTQYF. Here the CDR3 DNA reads TGTGCCAGCAGCGTAGATGTGACAGATACGCAGTATTTT.

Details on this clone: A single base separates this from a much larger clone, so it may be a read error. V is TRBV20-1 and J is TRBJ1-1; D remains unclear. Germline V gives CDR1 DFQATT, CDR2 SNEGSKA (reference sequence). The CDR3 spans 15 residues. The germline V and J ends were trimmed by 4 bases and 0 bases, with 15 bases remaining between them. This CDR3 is CSATDPLAVNTEAFF. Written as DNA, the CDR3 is TGCAGTGCTACCGACCCGCTGGCGGTGAACACTGAAGCTTTCTTT.

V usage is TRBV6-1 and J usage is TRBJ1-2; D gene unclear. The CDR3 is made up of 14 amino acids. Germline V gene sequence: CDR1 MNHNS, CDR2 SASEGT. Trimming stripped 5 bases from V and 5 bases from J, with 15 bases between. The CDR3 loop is CASSSGRGHYGYTF. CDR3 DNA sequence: TGTGCCAGCAGTTCCGGCCGGGGTCATTATGGCTACACCTTC.

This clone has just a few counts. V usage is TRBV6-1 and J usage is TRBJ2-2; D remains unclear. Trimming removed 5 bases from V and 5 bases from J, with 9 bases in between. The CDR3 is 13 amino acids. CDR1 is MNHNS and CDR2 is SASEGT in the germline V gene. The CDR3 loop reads CASSLIRTGELFF. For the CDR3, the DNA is TGTGCCAGCAGTCTTATACGAACCGGGGAGCTGTTTTTT.

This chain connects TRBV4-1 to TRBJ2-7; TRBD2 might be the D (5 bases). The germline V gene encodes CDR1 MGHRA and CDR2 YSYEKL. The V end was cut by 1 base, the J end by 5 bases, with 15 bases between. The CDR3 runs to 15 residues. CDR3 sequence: CASSQGARGGDEQYF. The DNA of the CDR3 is TGCGCCAGCAGCCAAGGAGCTCGGGGTGGGGACGAGCAGTACTTC.

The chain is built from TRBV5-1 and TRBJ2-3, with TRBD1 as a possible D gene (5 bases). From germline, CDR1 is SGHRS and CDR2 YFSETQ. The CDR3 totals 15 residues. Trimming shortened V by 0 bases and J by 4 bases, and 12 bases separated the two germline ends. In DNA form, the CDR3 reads TGCGCCAGCAGCTTGGTTTCAGGGTCGGCAGATACGCAGTATTTT. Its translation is CASSLVSGSADTQYF.

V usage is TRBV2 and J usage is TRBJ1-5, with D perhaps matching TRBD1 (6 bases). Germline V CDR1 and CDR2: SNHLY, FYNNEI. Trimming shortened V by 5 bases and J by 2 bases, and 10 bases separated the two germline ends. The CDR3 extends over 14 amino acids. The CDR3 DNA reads TGTGCCAGCAGTAGGGGGGAGGGCAATCAGCCCCAGCATTTT. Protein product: CASSRGEGNQPQHF.

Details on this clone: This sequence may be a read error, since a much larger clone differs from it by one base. The CDR3: CSVSPASYEQYF. The CDR3 DNA follows: TGCAGTGTTAGCCCAGCCTCCTACGAGCAGTACTTC. The rearrangement joins TRBV20-1 to TRBJ2-7; D is unresolved. Germline V gene lookup returns CDR1 DFQATT and CDR2 SNEGSKA (reference sequence). This CDR3 contains 12 residues. Trimming removed 7 bases at V and 0 bases at J, with 10 bases between.

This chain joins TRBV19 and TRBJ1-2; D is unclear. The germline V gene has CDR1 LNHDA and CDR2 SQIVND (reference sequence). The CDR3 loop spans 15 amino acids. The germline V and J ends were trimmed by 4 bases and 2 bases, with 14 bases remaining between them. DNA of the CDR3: TGTGCCAGTAGTAAAAAAAACAGTGCCAACTATGGCTACACCTTC. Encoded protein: CASSKKNSANYGYTF.

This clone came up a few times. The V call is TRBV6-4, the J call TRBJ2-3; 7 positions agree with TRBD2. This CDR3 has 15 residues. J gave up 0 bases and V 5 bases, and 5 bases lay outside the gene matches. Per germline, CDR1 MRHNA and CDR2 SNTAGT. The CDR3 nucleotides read TGTGCCAGCAGTTCGCGGGGGACGAGCACAGATACGCAGTATTTT. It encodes CASSSRGTSTDTQYF.

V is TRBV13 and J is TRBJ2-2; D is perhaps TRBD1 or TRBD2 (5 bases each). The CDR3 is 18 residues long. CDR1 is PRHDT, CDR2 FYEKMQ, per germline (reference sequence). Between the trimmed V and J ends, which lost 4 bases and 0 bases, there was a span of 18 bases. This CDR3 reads CASSSKSWGNTNTGELFF. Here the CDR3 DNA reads TGTGCCAGCAGCTCCAAGAGTTGGGGGAATACGAACACCGGGGAGCTGTTTTTT.

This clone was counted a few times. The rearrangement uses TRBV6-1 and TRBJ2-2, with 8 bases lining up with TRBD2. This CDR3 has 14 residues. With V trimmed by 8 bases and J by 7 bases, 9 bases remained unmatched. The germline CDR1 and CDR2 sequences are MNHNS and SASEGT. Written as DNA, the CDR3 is TGTGCCAGCCGGCCAGCGGGAGAGCACGGGGAGCTGTTTTTT. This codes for CASRPAGEHGELFF.

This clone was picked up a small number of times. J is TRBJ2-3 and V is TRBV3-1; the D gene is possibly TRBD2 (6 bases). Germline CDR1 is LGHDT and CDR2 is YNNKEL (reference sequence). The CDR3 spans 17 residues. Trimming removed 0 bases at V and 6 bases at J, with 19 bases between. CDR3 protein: CASSQDSGAGLTDTQYF. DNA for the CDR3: TGTGCCAGCAGCCAAGATAGTGGCGCGGGGCTCACGGATACGCAGTATTTT.

The CDR3 sequence: CASSWDRDSPLHF. The CDR3 DNA reads as TGTGCCAGCAGTTGGGATAGGGATTCACCCCTCCACTTT. V usage is TRBV6-1 and J usage is TRBJ1-6; unclear D gene. The CDR3 sequence is 13 residues long. Germline CDR1 MNHNS, CDR2 SASEGT. V gave up 5 bases and J gave up 8 bases, with 10 bases separating them.

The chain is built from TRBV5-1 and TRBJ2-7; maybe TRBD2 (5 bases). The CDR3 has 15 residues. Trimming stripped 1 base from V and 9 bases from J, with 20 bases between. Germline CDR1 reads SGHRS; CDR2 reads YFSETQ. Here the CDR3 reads CASSLWENSRARQYF. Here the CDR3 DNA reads TGCGCCAGCAGCTTGTGGGAGAATTCTCGGGCGCGGCAGTACTTC.

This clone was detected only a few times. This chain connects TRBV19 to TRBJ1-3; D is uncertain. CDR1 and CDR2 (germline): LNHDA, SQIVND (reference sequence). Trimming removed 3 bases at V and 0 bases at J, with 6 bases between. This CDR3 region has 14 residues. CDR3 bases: TGTGCCAGTAGTATCAAGAACTCTGGAAACACCATATATTTT. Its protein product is CASSIKNSGNTIYF.